The clone carrying this T cell receptor beta chain is medium-sized. Authors' methods: A papillary thyroid cancer distant-metastasis classifier was built from CDR3 differences across clinicopathological groups. TCRdb redid the clone calls on the PCR reads using MiXCR. The V and J calls reflect TCRdb's pipeline rather than the authors' work. The data hold tens of thousands of clones, with roughly 18% observed a single time. Each patient went into thyroid surgery without having received any treatment. This entry belongs to a study of metastatic and nonmetastatic thyroid tumors. Background on the study: Repertoires of blood and of tissue (tumor or nodule) from malignant and benign thyroid patients were compared.

The germline gives CDR1 LNHDA, CDR2 SQIVND (reference sequence). Losses at the gene ends were 6 bases for V and 4 bases for J; bases not matched to a gene: 3. The CDR3 covers 14 residues. Sequenced material: blood. The chain has TRBV19 and TRBJ2-3; 11 nucleotides line up with TRBD2. The sequence derives from a female donor with papillary thyroid cancer or a benign thyroid nodule (not recorded which). Some clones in this sample may be carry-over from other donors' samples. CDR3 DNA sequence: TGTGCCAGTAGGTCTAGCGGGGGGCCAGATACGCAGTATTTT. Translation: CASRSSGGPDTQYF.